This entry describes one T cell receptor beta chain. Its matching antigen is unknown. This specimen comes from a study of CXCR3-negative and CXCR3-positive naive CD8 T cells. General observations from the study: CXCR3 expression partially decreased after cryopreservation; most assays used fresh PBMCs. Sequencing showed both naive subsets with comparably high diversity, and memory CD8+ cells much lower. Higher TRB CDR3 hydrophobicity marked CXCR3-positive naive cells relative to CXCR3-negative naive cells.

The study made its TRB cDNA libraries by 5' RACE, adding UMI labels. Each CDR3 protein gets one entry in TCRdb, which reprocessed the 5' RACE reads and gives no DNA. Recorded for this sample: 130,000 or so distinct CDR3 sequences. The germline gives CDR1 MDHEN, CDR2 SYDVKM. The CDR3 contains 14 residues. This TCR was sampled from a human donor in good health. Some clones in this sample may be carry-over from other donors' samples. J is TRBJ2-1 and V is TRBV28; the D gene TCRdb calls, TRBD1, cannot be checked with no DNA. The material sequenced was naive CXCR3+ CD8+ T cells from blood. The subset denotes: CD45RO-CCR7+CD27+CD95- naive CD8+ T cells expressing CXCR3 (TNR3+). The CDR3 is CASSLGQRYNEQFF. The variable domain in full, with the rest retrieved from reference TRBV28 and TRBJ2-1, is DVKVTQSSRYLVKRTGEKVFLECVQDMDHENMFWYRQDPGLGLRLIYFSYDVKMKEKGDIPEGYSVSREKKERFSLILESASTNQTSMYLCASSLGQRYNEQFFGPGTRLTVL.